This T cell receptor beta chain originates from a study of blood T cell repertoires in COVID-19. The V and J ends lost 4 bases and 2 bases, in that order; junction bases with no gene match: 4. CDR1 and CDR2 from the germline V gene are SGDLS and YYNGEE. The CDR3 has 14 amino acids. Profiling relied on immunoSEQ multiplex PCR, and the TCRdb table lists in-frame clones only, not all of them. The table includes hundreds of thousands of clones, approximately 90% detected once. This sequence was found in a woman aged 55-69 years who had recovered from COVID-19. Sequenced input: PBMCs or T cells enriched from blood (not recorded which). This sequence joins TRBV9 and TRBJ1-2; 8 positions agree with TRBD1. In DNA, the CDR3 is TGTGCCAGCAGCCCCGGGACAGGAAACTATGGCTACACCTTC. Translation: CASSPGTGNYGYTF.